This T cell receptor beta chain was recorded in a study of control samples from healthy donors and cancer patients. A word on this clone: The germline gene is not matched at one end of the junction; a read error may be the cause.

Germline lookup yields CDR1 GTSNPN and CDR2 SVGIG (reference sequence). This CDR3 is built from 13 residues. Some clones are missing from TCRdb's copy, which holds only in-frame ones; the method was immunoSEQ multiplex PCR. The repertoire holds about 130,000 clones, with less than 95% as singletons. The receptor was derived from a man aged 25 to 40 in good health. The rearrangement links TRBV30 to TRBJ1-6; D not certain. The specimen sequenced was blood. The CDR3 protein is CAWRKSSNSPLHF. CDR3 in DNA: TGTGCCTGGAGGAAGTCCTCTAATTCACCCCTCCACTTT.